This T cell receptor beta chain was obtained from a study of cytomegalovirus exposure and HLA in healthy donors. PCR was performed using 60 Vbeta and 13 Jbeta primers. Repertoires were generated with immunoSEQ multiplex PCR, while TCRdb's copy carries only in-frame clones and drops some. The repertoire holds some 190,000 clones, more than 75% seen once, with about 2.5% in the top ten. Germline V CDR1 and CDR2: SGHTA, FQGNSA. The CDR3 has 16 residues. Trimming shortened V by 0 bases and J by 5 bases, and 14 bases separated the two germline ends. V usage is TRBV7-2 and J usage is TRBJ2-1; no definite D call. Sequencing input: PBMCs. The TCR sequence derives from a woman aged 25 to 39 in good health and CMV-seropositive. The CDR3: CASSLAGSPRDNEQFF. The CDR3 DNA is TGTGCCAGCAGCTTAGCTGGGTCCCCTCGGGACAATGAGCAGTTCTTC.